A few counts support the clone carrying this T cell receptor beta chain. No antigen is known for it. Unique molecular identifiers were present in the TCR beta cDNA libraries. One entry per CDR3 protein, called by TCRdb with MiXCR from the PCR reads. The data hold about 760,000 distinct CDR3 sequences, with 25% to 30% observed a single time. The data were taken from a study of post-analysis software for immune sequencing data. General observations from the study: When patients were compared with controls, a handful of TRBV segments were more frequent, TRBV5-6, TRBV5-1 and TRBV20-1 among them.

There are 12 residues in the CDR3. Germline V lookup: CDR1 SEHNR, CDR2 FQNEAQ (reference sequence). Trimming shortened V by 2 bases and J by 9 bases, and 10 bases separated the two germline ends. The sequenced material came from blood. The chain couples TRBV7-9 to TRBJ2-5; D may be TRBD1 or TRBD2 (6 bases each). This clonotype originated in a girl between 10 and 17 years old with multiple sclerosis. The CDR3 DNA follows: TGTGCCAGCAGCTTACCGGAGGGGGCCCAGTACTTC. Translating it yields CASSLPEGAQYF.